These 26 T cell receptor beta chains were sequenced from one sample in a study of prognosis after radiotherapy for stage I lung cancer. The authors amplified TCR beta CDR3 from genomic DNA using two-round multiplex PCR. Primers specific to each TRBV and TRBJ gene drove first-round PCR. TCRdb redid the calling of the multiplex PCR reads with MiXCR, one entry per CDR3 protein. The sample holds roughly 30,000 distinct CDR3 sequences; 25% to 40% are singletons and the top ten take roughly a quarter. Specimen: PBMCs, collected before or after stereotactic body radiation therapy (not recorded which). The receptors stem from a donor over 45 with non-small cell lung cancer.

The table lists this clonotype with many counts. The chain links TRBV4-3 to TRBJ2-7; D is perhaps TRBD1 or TRBD2 (5 bases each). The V and J ends lost 0 bases and 2 bases respectively, with 11 bases between them. Per germline, CDR1 LGHNA and CDR2 YSLEER. This CDR3 comprises 15 residues. DNA for the CDR3: TGCGCCAGCAGCCAAGATCGGGGCGCACCCTACGAGCAGTACTTC. Amino acids: CASSQDRGAPYEQYF.

This clonotype has at least ten counts. The gene calls are TRBV28 and TRBJ2-4, with 10 bases lining up with TRBD2. J lost 0 bases, V lost 3 bases, and 5 bases had no gene match. CDR3 size: 17 residues. Germline-derived CDR1 and CDR2 are MDHEN and SYDVKM. CDR3 in DNA: TGTGCCAGCAGTTTTTCTAGCGGGGGCCTAGCCAAAAACATTCAGTACTTC. Translating gives CASSFSSGGLAKNIQYF. Based on the CDR3 plus reference TRBV28 and TRBJ2-4, the full variable domain is DVKVTQSSRYLVKRTGEKVFLECVQDMDHENMFWYRQDPGLGLRLIYFSYDVKMKEKGDIPEGYSVSREKKERFSLILESASTNQTSMYLCASSFSSGGLAKNIQYFGAGTRLSVL.

This clonotype occurred once. Given a far larger clone just one base away, this is likely a sequencing read error. The chain combines TRBV7-4 with TRBJ2-7; 8 positions agree with TRBD1. CDR1 is SGHVT, CDR2 SQSDAQ, per germline. This CDR3 has 14 amino acids. The CDR3 coding sequence is TGTGCCAGCAGCTTAGATCAGGGGGCCTACGGGCAGTACTTC. Residues: CASSLDQGAYGQYF.

This clonotype was seen once. Here the CDR3 DNA reads TGTGCCAGCAGCCAAGATATCGACTACGAGCAGTACTTC. Translating it yields CASSQDIDYEQYF. The chain links TRBV3-1 to TRBJ2-7; D not resolved. V gave up 0 bases and J gave up 3 bases, with 6 bases separating them. The CDR3 contains 13 residues. Germline lookup yields CDR1 LGHDT and CDR2 YNNKEL (reference sequence).

This clonotype showed up many times. The chain carries TRBV7-9 and TRBJ1-3; no reliable D call. The germline gives CDR1 SEHNR, CDR2 FQNEAQ (reference sequence). The CDR3 has 13 residues. V dropped 5 bases and J dropped 3 bases, with 8 bases sitting between them. Here the CDR3 DNA reads TGTGCCAGCAGCCGTGGACTTGGAAACACCATATATTTT. Its translation: CASSRGLGNTIYF.

The sample holds many counts of this clonotype. The V gene is TRBV12-3 or TRBV12-4, the J gene TRBJ2-5; D possibly corresponds to TRBD1 (6 bases). This CDR3 has 15 residues. V lost 5 bases and J 0 bases, leaving 13 bases between the germline ends. CDR3 in DNA: TGTGCCAGCAGTGACACCGGGACAAACCAAGAGACCCAGTACTTC. Protein sequence: CASSDTGTNQETQYF.

To note about this clonotype: It may be a read error: a sequence one base away is much more abundant. The chain recombines TRBV6-5 with TRBJ1-1, with no clear D. The CDR3 runs to 14 residues. The V and J ends lost 0 bases and 5 bases respectively, with 10 bases between them. Germline CDR1 MNHEY, CDR2 SVGAGI. In nucleotides, the CDR3 is TGTGCCAGCAGTTACTCCGCAGTAGGGACTGAAGCTTTCTTT. Translated, it gives CASSYSAVGTEAFF.

This clonotype was seen ten or more times. V gene TRBV20-1 combines with J gene TRBJ1-4; D is possibly TRBD1 (6 bases). CDR3 length: 13 amino acids. Germline CDR1 and CDR2: DFQATT and SNEGSKA (reference sequence). Trimming left V 3 bases short and J 5 bases short, with 10 bases between. The CDR3 reads CSASRQVNEKLFF. DNA for the CDR3: TGCAGTGCTAGCCGACAGGTGAATGAAAAACTGTTTTTT.

This clonotype was seen many times. CDR3 DNA sequence: TGTGCCAGCAGCCCCGGACTAGCGGGGGCGGATACGCAGTATTTT. Its translation: CASSPGLAGADTQYF. The V gene is TRBV6-1, the J gene TRBJ2-3; 13 positions match TRBD2. The CDR3 consists of 15 residues. Germline V CDR1 and CDR2: MNHNS, SASEGT. After removal of 6 bases from V and 6 bases from J, the junction contained 6 bases not matched to a gene.

This clonotype appeared many times. V and J are TRBV20-1 and TRBJ2-5; a possible D gene is TRBD1 (5 bases). The V gene lost 4 bases and the J gene lost 5 bases, with 14 bases spanning the gap. There are 13 residues in the CDR3. In germline, CDR1 is DFQATT, CDR2 SNEGSKA (reference sequence). The CDR3, as DNA: TGCAGTGCTAATTCCAGGGTGGGTGAGACCCAGTACTTC. It codes for CSANSRVGETQYF.

The chain links TRBV14 to TRBJ1-2, with 7 positions matching TRBD1. Germline CDR1 reads SGHDN; CDR2 reads FVKESK. This CDR3 is 15 amino acids long. The junction had 4 bases not matched to a gene; V was cut back by 1 base and J by 2 bases. DNA for the CDR3: TGTGCCAGCAGCCAAGGACAGGGAGCGAACTATGGCTACACCTTC. Amino acids: CASSQGQGANYGYTF.

This clonotype was observed at least ten times. The V and J genes are TRBV5-4 and TRBJ2-7; 9 bases map to TRBD2. Trimming removed 2 bases from V and 7 bases from J; junction bases left unmatched: 7. The germline CDR1 and CDR2 sequences are SGHNT and YYREEE (reference sequence). The CDR3 contains 14 residues. The CDR3: CASSLGRGGREQYF. CDR3 DNA: TGTGCCAGCAGCTTAGGGCGGGGGGGCCGAGAGCAGTACTTC.

A note on this clonotype: This is likely an artifact of a read error, given a far larger clone one base away. The gene calls are TRBV6-2 or TRBV6-3 and TRBJ2-7; weak D call: TRBD1 (5 bases). There are 15 residues in the CDR3. Trimming took off 2 bases at V and 3 bases at J, with 14 bases between the two ends. The germline V gene encodes CDR1 MNHEY and CDR2 SVGEGT. The CDR3 protein is CASSYRGAAGYEQYF. The CDR3 DNA reads TGTGCCAGCAGTTACCGTGGGGCAGCAGGCTACGAGCAGTACTTC.

This clonotype is classed as medium-sized (0.01 to 0.1%). V and J are TRBV6-1 and TRBJ1-6; D call uncertain. This CDR3 comprises 13 residues. CDR1 MNHNS and CDR2 SASEGT come from the germline V gene. V was trimmed by 1 base and J by 6 bases, leaving 4 bases between them. The CDR3 DNA sequence: TGTGCCAGCAGTGAAGGCGGTAATTCACCCCTCCACTTT. Translated, it gives CASSEGGNSPLHF.

Many counts were recorded for this clonotype. This chain uses TRBV15 with TRBJ2-7, with D maybe TRBD2 (6 bases). V was cut by 6 bases and J by 4 bases, with 13 bases left in between. In germline, CDR1 is LNHNV, CDR2 YYDKDF (reference sequence). The CDR3 extends over 13 amino acids. In DNA form, the CDR3 reads TGTGCCACCAGTCCCGCAGGGAGGTACGAGCAGTACTTC. Amino acids: CATSPAGRYEQYF.

With respect to this clonotype: Given a far larger clone just one base away, this is likely a sequencing read error. V gene TRBV7-9 combines with J gene TRBJ2-2; the D is unclear. Trimming pared 3 bases from V and 6 bases from J, leaving 8 bases between. This CDR3 is built from 13 residues. CDR1 is SEHNR and CDR2 is FQNEAQ in the germline V gene (reference sequence). The CDR3 region is CASSFLESGELFF. The CDR3 DNA reads TGTGCCAGCAGCTTCTTAGAGTCCGGGGAGCTGTTTTTT.

This clonotype was recorded at least ten times. The chain is built from TRBV28 and TRBJ1-4; D is ambiguous. This CDR3 region has 11 residues. Germline CDR1 MDHEN, CDR2 SYDVKM. Trimming stripped 6 bases from V and 15 bases from J, with 14 bases between. The DNA for the CDR3 is TGTGCCAGCAGAAGACGGAATACGGTGTTTTTT. Translation: CASRRRNTVFF.

This clonotype came up many times. V is TRBV7-2 and J is TRBJ1-5, with D unclear. V was shortened by 1 base and J by 4 bases, with 5 bases between the two germline ends. Germline V gene data show CDR1 as SGHTA and CDR2 as FQGNSA. The CDR3 is made up of 13 amino acids. The CDR3 loop reads CASSLGLNQPQHF. CDR3 DNA: TGTGCCAGCAGCTTAGGATTAAATCAGCCCCAGCATTTT.

In this sample, this clonotype turned up many times. This chain uses TRBV18 with TRBJ1-2; D possibly corresponds to TRBD1 (6 bases). Between the trimmed V and J ends, which lost 4 bases and 0 bases, there was a span of 30 bases. Germline V gene data show CDR1 as KGHSH and CDR2 as LQKENI. The CDR3 spans 21 residues. This CDR3 reads CASSRRDTGRDLRLANYGYTF. The CDR3 DNA reads as TGTGCCAGCTCACGCCGGGACACCGGCCGCGACCTAAGGTTGGCTAACTATGGCTACACCTTC.

This clonotype showed up many times. The chain has TRBV20-1 and TRBJ2-7; maybe TRBD1 (5 bases). CDR1 and CDR2 (germline): DFQATT, SNEGSKA (reference sequence). The CDR3 totals 14 residues. Between the trimmed V and J ends, which lost 4 bases and 0 bases, there was a span of 13 bases. As DNA, the CDR3 is TGCAGTGCTACCAGGGCCCTGAGCTCCTACGAGCAGTACTTC. This translates into CSATRALSSYEQYF.

By its share, this clonotype is medium-sized. J is TRBJ1-2 and V is TRBV6-1; 9 nucleotides match TRBD1. The J segment lost 4 bases and the V segment lost 4 bases, leaving 13 bases of the junction unmatched. This CDR3 is 17 amino acids long. Looked up from germline, CDR1 is MNHNS and CDR2 is SASEGT. The CDR3 loop reads CASSGWGGTGLSYGYTF. DNA for the CDR3: TGTGCCAGCAGTGGGTGGGGCGGGACAGGGCTGAGCTATGGCTACACCTTC.

This clonotype was seen repeatedly, ten times or more. V and J are TRBV6-5 and TRBJ2-7; D may be TRBD1 (5 bases). Per germline, CDR1 MNHEY and CDR2 SVGAGI. V shed 4 bases and J shed 5 bases, with 15 bases lying between them. The CDR3 extends over 14 amino acids. The CDR3 nucleotides are TGTGCCAGCAGTTTGAGAAGGACATCAGACGAGCAGTACTTC. This encodes CASSLRRTSDEQYF.

This clonotype was counted many times. The chain couples TRBV3-1 to TRBJ1-2; TRBD1 aligns across 8 bases. V was clipped by 6 bases and J by 8 bases; unmatched bases: 17. This CDR3 is built from 16 residues. Germline V lookup: CDR1 LGHDT, CDR2 YNNKEL (reference sequence). Here the CDR3 DNA reads TGTGCCAGCAGTCCTGCCTATGGGACAGGATATTACGGCTACACCTTC. Protein product: CASSPAYGTGYYGYTF.

Many counts were recorded for this clonotype. The rearrangement links TRBV9 to TRBJ2-3; D ambiguous. CDR1 and CDR2 (germline): SGDLS, YYNGEE. V dropped 2 bases and J dropped 3 bases, with 13 bases sitting between them. The CDR3 is 15 residues long. The CDR3 DNA sequence: TGTGCCAGCAGCGTGGCCCCTGGCGGAACAGATACGCAGTATTTT. This sequence encodes CASSVAPGGTDTQYF. Looking up the rest from reference TRBV9 and TRBJ2-3 gives the full variable domain: DSGVTQTPKHLITATGQRVTLRCSPRSGDLSVYWYQQSLDQGLQFLIQYYNGEERAKGNILERFSAQQFPDLHSELNLSSLELGDSALYFCASSVAPGGTDTQYFGPGTRLTVL.

The chain links TRBV6-2 or TRBV6-3 to TRBJ1-3; 8 bases are a match to TRBD1. CDR1 MNHEY and CDR2 SVGEGT come from the germline V gene. The CDR3 consists of 14 residues. J gave up 4 bases and V 7 bases, and 6 bases lay outside the gene matches. CDR3 loop: CASTLTGEGNTIYF. As DNA, the CDR3 is TGTGCCAGCACTTTGACAGGGGAGGGAAACACCATATATTTT.

For this clonotype: A single base is all that separates this from a far larger clone, so a read error is likely. The chain couples TRBV6-5 to TRBJ2-2, with D hard to call. Germline V lookup: CDR1 MNHEY, CDR2 SVGAGI. The CDR3 totals 13 residues. V lost 10 bases and J 0 bases, leaving 9 bases between the germline ends. CDR3 bases: TGTGCCACCATTAACTCGAACACCGGGGAGCTGTTTTTT. This encodes CATINSNTGELFF.